These 8 T cell receptor beta chains were sequenced from one sample in a study of cytotoxic CD8 clonotypes in ibrutinib-treated CLL. Data came from immunoSEQ multiplex PCR; TCRdb stores just in-frame clones and leaves some out. The table has 150,000 or so clones, approximately 90% seen once; the top ten hold approximately 2.9%. Sequencing was performed on PBMCs, taken at disease progression, from a patient treated with ibrutinib. These receptors were obtained from a human donor with chronic lymphocytic leukemia.

The J gene is TRBJ2-7, the V gene TRBV5-1; a weak D match, TRBD1 (6 bases). Germline CDR1 and CDR2: SGHRS and YFSETQ. V gave up 0 bases and J gave up 3 bases, with 10 bases separating them. The CDR3 contains 14 residues. CDR3 loop: CASSLDRAIYEQYF. CDR3 bases: TGCGCCAGCAGCTTGGACAGGGCCATCTACGAGCAGTACTTC.

This clone appeared a single time. The chain employs TRBV19 and TRBJ2-1; TRBD2 agrees at 8 bases. Germline lookup yields CDR1 LNHDA and CDR2 SQIVND (reference sequence). The V gene end was trimmed by 2 bases and the J gene end by 7 bases; junction bases not matched to a gene: 10. This CDR3 spans 16 amino acids. CDR3 in DNA: TGTGCCAGTAGTATACACCGACTAGCGTGGGGGAATGAGCAGTTCTTC. This encodes CASSIHRLAWGNEQFF.

The chain links TRBV6-5 to TRBJ1-2; 11 nucleotides line up with TRBD1. Germline V CDR1 and CDR2: MNHEY, SVGAGI. CDR3 length: 15 residues. Trimming at V came to 5 bases and at J to 8 bases, leaving 10 bases not matched to a gene. In DNA, the CDR3 is TGTGCCAGCAGTGCCTCCGGGACAGGGGGGGGCGGCTACACCTTC. Translation: CASSASGTGGGGYTF.

The V call is TRBV6-1, the J call TRBJ2-7; D uncertain. The CDR3 runs to 15 residues. The V end lost 3 bases, the J end lost 1 base, and 13 bases lay between the germline ends. Germline V gene lookup returns CDR1 MNHNS and CDR2 SASEGT. The CDR3: CASSDIFGRSYEQYF. Written as DNA, the CDR3 is TGTGCCAGCAGTGATATTTTCGGACGATCCTACGAGCAGTACTTC.

The chain uses TRBV14 and TRBJ2-7, with D perhaps assigned TRBD1 or TRBD2 (5 bases each). The CDR3 is made up of 17 amino acids. CDR1 and CDR2 (germline): SGHDN, FVKESK. The V and J ends lost 4 bases and 6 bases respectively, with 25 bases between them. CDR3 loop: CASSPQGTLGPRGEQYF. CDR3 nucleotides: TGTGCCAGCAGCCCACAAGGGACCCTAGGGCCTAGGGGCGAGCAGTACTTC.

The V gene is TRBV10-2, the J gene TRBJ1-5, with D maybe TRBD1 (5 bases). CDR3 length: 14 amino acids. With 7 bases removed from V and 3 bases from J, the gap between germline ends came to 13 bases. Per the germline V gene, CDR1 is WSHSY and CDR2 is SAAADI. The CDR3 protein is CASNQGAYNQPQHF. For the CDR3, the DNA is TGCGCCAGCAATCAAGGGGCCTACAATCAGCCCCAGCATTTT.

The chain combines TRBV7-9 with TRBJ1-2; a weak D match, TRBD1 (6 bases). The V end lost 1 base, the J end lost 6 bases, and 12 bases lay between the germline ends. CDR1 SEHNR and CDR2 FQNEAQ come from the germline V gene (reference sequence). This CDR3 has 14 amino acids. The CDR3 loop reads CASSLDRGANGYTF. In DNA form, the CDR3 reads TGTGCCAGCAGCTTAGATCGGGGGGCGAATGGCTACACCTTC.

The chain uses TRBV27 and TRBJ2-3; a weak D match, TRBD2 (5 bases). The germline CDR1 and CDR2 sequences are MNHEY and SMNVEV (reference sequence). CDR3 size: 15 residues. Deletions cut 1 base from V and 4 bases from J, with 12 bases between. CDR3 DNA: TGTGCCAGCAGTTTATGGGGAGAGCCATCAGATACGCAGTATTTT. Protein: CASSLWGEPSDTQYF.